A single sample is the source of the 20 T cell receptor beta chains below, sequenced in a study of cytomegalovirus exposure and HLA in healthy donors. PCR primers comprised 60 Vbeta and 13 Jbeta primers. Some clones are missing from TCRdb's copy, which holds only in-frame ones; the method was immunoSEQ multiplex PCR. The data show around 190,000 clones, approximately 85% seen once. Material: PBMCs. The receptors come from a woman in her forties or fifties in good health and CMV-seronegative.

The J gene is TRBJ1-5, the V gene TRBV28; D might be TRBD1 (5 bases). V dropped 5 bases and J dropped 2 bases, with 19 bases sitting between them. The CDR3 runs 17 residues. Germline CDR1 and CDR2: MDHEN and SYDVKM. In DNA form, the CDR3 reads TGTGCCAGCAGTGGCCCTGGGGCTCCCGAAGGCAATCAGCCCCAGCATTTT. Translated, it gives CASSGPGAPEGNQPQHF.

The CDR3, as DNA: TGTGCCTGGAGATGGCAGGGGAACTATGGCTACACCTTC. This sequence encodes CAWRWQGNYGYTF. The chain joins TRBV30 to TRBJ1-2; tentative D call: TRBD1 (6 bases). V was shortened by 3 bases and J by 2 bases, with 10 bases between the two germline ends. The CDR3 is 13 residues long. Germline CDR1 reads GTSNPN; CDR2 reads SVGIG (reference sequence).

The chain carries TRBV5-4 and TRBJ2-2; no reliable D call. The CDR3 consists of 16 residues. Looked up from germline, CDR1 is SGHNT and CDR2 is YYREEE (reference sequence). V dropped 0 bases and J dropped 1 base, with 10 bases sitting between them. CDR3 DNA: TGTGCCAGCAGCTTGGGTGGCGGTGGGAACACCGGGGAGCTGTTTTTT. Its protein product is CASSLGGGGNTGELFF.

This rearrangement joins TRBV5-1 to TRBJ2-5; 12 nucleotides match TRBD1. The CDR3 contains 15 residues. V trimming: 4 bases; J trimming: 3 bases; junction bases outside the gene matches: 4. Germline loops: CDR1 SGHRS, CDR2 YFSETQ. In DNA form, the CDR3 reads TGCGCCAGCAGCAAGGGACAGGGGGCCAAAGAGACCCAGTACTTC. It codes for CASSKGQGAKETQYF.

This clone was picked up a small number of times. The rearrangement joins TRBV19 to TRBJ2-1, with 10 bases fitting TRBD2. The CDR3 loop spans 17 amino acids. V shed 3 bases, J shed 8 bases, and the junction held 13 bases outside the gene matches. CDR1 and CDR2 from the germline V gene are LNHDA and SQIVND (reference sequence). The chain's CDR3 is CASSIPRGASGSHEQFF. For the CDR3, the DNA is TGTGCCAGTAGTATCCCCCGAGGGGCTAGCGGGAGTCATGAGCAGTTCTTC. Based on the CDR3 plus reference TRBV19 and TRBJ2-1, the full variable domain is DGGITQSPKYLFRKEGQNVTLSCEQNLNHDAMYWYRQDPGQGLRLIYYSQIVNDFQKGDIAEGYSVSREKKESFPLTVTSAQKNPTAFYLCASSIPRGASGSHEQFFGPGTRLTVL.

V is TRBV5-1 and J is TRBJ2-5; tentative D call: TRBD2 (6 bases). Germline loops: CDR1 SGHRS, CDR2 YFSETQ. V dropped 3 bases and J dropped 5 bases, with 17 bases sitting between them. The length of the CDR3 is 15 residues. In nucleotides, the CDR3 is TGCGCCAGCAGCTCCGGAACTGGGGGGTGGGAGACCCAGTACTTC. This sequence encodes CASSSGTGGWETQYF.

The chain couples TRBV7-9 to TRBJ2-3; the match to TRBD1 covers 9 bases. CDR3 length equals 16 residues. With V trimmed by 1 base and J by 3 bases, 5 bases remained unmatched. Germline CDR1 is SEHNR and CDR2 is FQNEAQ (reference sequence). CDR3 DNA sequence: TGTGCCAGCAGCTTAGATCCGGGACAGGGAACAGATACGCAGTATTTT. It translates to CASSLDPGQGTDTQYF.

The V gene is TRBV28, the J gene TRBJ2-2; 10 nucleotides match TRBD1. CDR3 length: 17 amino acids. Germline V gene sequence: CDR1 MDHEN, CDR2 SYDVKM. The junction had 4 bases not matched to a gene; V was cut back by 3 bases and J by 0 bases. In DNA, the CDR3 is TGTGCCAGCAGTTTGGGACAGGGGAAGCCGAACACCGGGGAGCTGTTTTTT. It codes for CASSLGQGKPNTGELFF.

This clone appeared once. This chain links TRBV19 with TRBJ1-2; 7 bases are shared with TRBD1. This CDR3 is built from 14 residues. The germline CDR1 and CDR2 sequences are LNHDA and SQIVND (reference sequence). J lost 7 bases, V lost 3 bases, and 8 bases had no gene match. The CDR3 region is CASSIPGTDGGYTF. The CDR3 DNA is TGTGCCAGTAGTATCCCCGGGACAGATGGTGGCTACACCTTC.

CDR3 protein: CASSPTSSGDTQYF. DNA of the CDR3: TGTGCCAGCAGCCCGACTAGCTCGGGCGATACGCAGTATTTT. This chain links TRBV7-6 with TRBJ2-3, with TRBD2 matching 7 bases. Germline assignment: CDR1 SGHVS and CDR2 FNYEAQ. The CDR3 contains 14 residues. V trimming: 5 bases; J trimming: 6 bases; junction bases outside the gene matches: 8. Combining the CDR3 with reference TRBV7-6 and TRBJ2-3 gives the whole variable domain GAGVSQSPRYKVTKRGQDVALRCDPISGHVSLYWYRQALGQGPEFLTYFNYEAQQDKSGLPNDRFSAERPEGSISTLTIQRTEQRDSAMYRCASSPTSSGDTQYFGPGTRLTVL.

V is TRBV5-1 and J is TRBJ1-3, with D possibly matching TRBD1 (5 bases). Trimming removed 0 bases at V and 4 bases at J, with 14 bases between. The CDR3 spans 16 residues. Germline assignment: CDR1 SGHRS and CDR2 YFSETQ. Here the CDR3 DNA reads TGCGCCAGCAGCTTGGTCCAGGGAGGAACGGGAAACACCATATATTTT. It yields the protein CASSLVQGGTGNTIYF.

This chain uses TRBV4-3 with TRBJ2-2; TRBD2 matches 10 bases. CDR3 length equals 16 residues. The junction had 0 bases not matched to a gene; V was cut back by 1 base and J by 1 base. Germline V gives CDR1 LGHNA, CDR2 YSLEER. The CDR3 bases are TGCGCCAGCAGCCAAGGACTAGCGGGGAACACCGGGGAGCTGTTTTTT. This translates into CASSQGLAGNTGELFF.

Of note for this clone: The junction and the germline gene differ at one end; a read error may be behind it. V usage is TRBV7-9 and J usage is TRBJ1-2; D possibly corresponds to TRBD1 (5 bases). The germline V gene has CDR1 SEHNR and CDR2 FQNEAQ (reference sequence). This CDR3 has 13 amino acids. The CDR3 sequence is CSSSFQGLYGYTF. CDR3 DNA: TGTTCCAGCAGCTTTCAGGGATTATATGGCTACACCTTC.

The CDR3 region has the DNA TGTGCCAGTGGGACAGCCCACTATGGCTACACCTTC. It translates to CASGTAHYGYTF. This rearrangement joins TRBV28 to TRBJ1-2; 7 positions match TRBD1. The V gene's germline CDR1 is MDHEN and CDR2 SYDVKM. After removal of 9 bases from V and 3 bases from J, the junction contained 4 bases not matched to a gene. The CDR3 consists of 12 residues.

The gene calls are TRBV28 and TRBJ2-3, with D unclear. CDR1 MDHEN and CDR2 SYDVKM come from the germline V gene. The CDR3 extends over 13 amino acids. Deletions cut 6 bases from V and 1 base from J, with 8 bases between. CDR3 in amino acids: CASRTPGTDTQYF. The DNA of the CDR3 is TGTGCCAGCAGAACTCCCGGCACAGATACGCAGTATTTT.

This clone has more than one count but fewer than ten. Different DNA sequences within this sample yield the same CDR3. This rearrangement joins TRBV28 to TRBJ2-7; TRBD2 matches at 7 bases. The J segment lost 5 bases and the V segment lost 2 bases, leaving 6 bases of the junction unmatched. Germline V gene sequence: CDR1 MDHEN, CDR2 SYDVKM. This CDR3 spans 14 amino acids. In DNA, the CDR3 is TGTGCCAGCAGTTTAGGGGGGGGAACCCACGAGCAGTACTTC. Residues: CASSLGGGTHEQYF.

The gene calls are TRBV29-1 and TRBJ1-1, with TRBD1 matching 7 bases. Germline CDR1 SQVTM, CDR2 ANQGSEA. The CDR3 has 15 residues. J was trimmed by 0 bases and V by 7 bases; bases with no gene match: 11. CDR3 in amino acids: CSALTLTGLNTEAFF. The CDR3 DNA follows: TGCAGCGCCCTCACCTTGACAGGGCTGAACACTGAAGCTTTCTTT.

This chain links TRBV6-1 with TRBJ2-3; 11 bases are shared with TRBD2. The CDR3 runs to 14 residues. V dropped 7 bases and J dropped 5; count of bases not matched to a gene: 5. Germline V lookup: CDR1 MNHNS, CDR2 SASEGT. The CDR3 coding sequence is TGTGCCAGCAAGCCTAGCGGGAGGCTAGATACGCAGTATTTT. Amino acid sequence: CASKPSGRLDTQYF.

This clone was found once. The rearrangement joins TRBV2 to TRBJ2-1, with D possibly matching TRBD1 (5 bases). Germline CDR1 SNHLY, CDR2 FYNNEI. The CDR3 spans 12 residues. V lost 4 bases to trimming and J lost 9 bases, with 10 bases between them. The CDR3 reads CASSAVGPEQFF. The CDR3 DNA reads TGTGCCAGCAGTGCCGTGGGGCCTGAGCAGTTCTTC.

The chain uses TRBV5-1 and TRBJ2-2; 7 nucleotides line up with TRBD1. With 5 bases clipped from V and 5 bases from J, the junction kept 15 bases outside the gene matches. The CDR3 has 17 amino acids. Germline V lookup: CDR1 SGHRS, CDR2 YFSETQ. CDR3 residues: CASSPGQISPKTGELFF. The DNA of the CDR3 is TGCGCCAGCAGTCCGGGACAGATAAGCCCCAAGACCGGGGAGCTGTTTTTT.